This record looks at one T cell receptor beta chain sequence and its context. This clone was found once. This clone's antigen is unknown. Base qualities are not provided; no much larger clone lies one nucleotide away. This entry comes from a study of a mutant IDH1 vaccine in newly diagnosed glioma (dated by TCRdb to the early 2020s). At the level of the whole study: Eight vaccinations were administered to patients in weeks 1, 3, 5, 7, 11, 15, 19 and 23, corresponding to visits V03 through V10. For exploratory analyses, longitudinal TCRB deep sequencing was carried out in about two dozen treated patients wherever samples were available. Before enrollment, patients had received standard therapy of radiotherapy alone, temozolomide alone, or radiochemotherapy with temozolomide; most received the combination. Peripheral blood was drawn at six visits: V03 (baseline), V05, V07, V10, V12 and V13. Vaccination started 4-6 weeks after radiotherapy alone, or was given together with temozolomide cycles in the groups whose treatment included chemotherapy. Of the approximately 34 treated patients, roughly 60% were male and around 40% were female, and a mean age of approximately 40 years was recorded. Broader findings and caveats from the paper: Selection of PBMC samples for TCRB deep sequencing was based on availability. The authors stated that sample limitations prevented analyses of patient blood samples from being reproduced. Pseudoprogression appeared unrelated to alterations in the top peripheral T cell clonotypes detected by TCRB sequencing. Immune responses induced by the vaccine were seen in more than 85% of patients across multiple MHC alleles.

The method was the immunoSEQ multiplex PCR assay. Rearranged TCR beta chain sequences were amplified with the hsTCRB Kit following the manufacturer's protocol. TCRB libraries were sequenced on an Illumina MiSeq. The original methods were these. The kit vendor's proprietary platform handled demultiplexing, trimming and gene mapping. TCRdb obtained this table from immuneACCESS and retained in-frame rearrangements with V and J assigned. These tables miss some clones; where compared with another copy, unresolved V genes account for less than half of the shortfall, and the remainder is unexplained. The V and J calls and clone size were taken over from that table, and D and trimming were inferred from the DNA. For this sample there are approximately 50,000 clones; around 87% appear just once. Jointly, the top ten make up about 1.3% of the sample. From its cysteine to its phenylalanine, the CDR3 spans 15 amino acids. Of the read, only the CDR3 DNA is kept; its 45 bases are in frame from base 1. Clipping removes 4 bases from V and 9 bases from J, with 9 as the unmatched junction base count. Reading the germline V gene (reference sequence) gives CDR1 SGHKS and CDR2 YYEKEE.

The time point label here, explained by the study, means: week 23, last vaccination. A 20-mer mutant IDH1 peptide at 300 micrograms in Montanide made up each vaccine dose, which was injected subcutaneously together with topical imiquimod. Newly diagnosed WHO grade 3 or 4 IDH1-mutant astrocytomas showing loss of nuclear ATRX were present in the donors. The samples were drawn from NOA16, a multicentre, single-arm, open-label phase I trial in Germany that tested a mutant IDH1 peptide vaccine in humans for the first time. Genomic DNA for TCRB sequencing was extracted from EDTA blood using the DNeasy Blood and Tissue Kit.

The sample was PBMCs, taken from a glioma patient whose treatment included an IDH1 peptide vaccine. This TCR was recovered from a middle-aged man with glioma. The sequence is built from TRBV5-5 and TRBJ2-1, with 11 bases in between that match TRBD2. The DNA sequence is given as TGTGCCAGCAGCACACTAGCGGGAGAGGTCTTTGAGCAGTTCTTC. Its protein reads: CASSTLAGEVFEQFF.